Listed here are 27 T cell receptor beta chains from one sample, sequenced in a study of shared clonotypes between healthy human individuals. Assay used: immunoSEQ multiplex PCR; TCRdb lists only in-frame clones, some missing. The sample has millions of clones, 93% seen once; the top ten hold about 0.39%. Input material: naive CD4+ T cells from PBMCs. Subset noted: CD45RA+ positively selected. The receptor source for this set is a man aged 18 to 29 in good health. Some clones in this sample may be carry-over from other donors' samples.

This rearrangement joins TRBV6-5 to TRBJ2-1; possible D gene TRBD2, 6 bases. CDR1 is MNHEY, CDR2 SVGAGI, per germline. The CDR3 consists of 15 residues. The ends were cut back, 6 bases at V and 8 bases at J, with 20 bases in the middle. CDR3 coding DNA: TGTGCCAGCAGCCCGGTCAGGCCGGGGGTGGATGAGCAGTTCTTC. Translated: CASSPVRPGVDEQFF.

V usage is TRBV30 and J usage is TRBJ1-4; maybe TRBD1 (6 bases). V shed 3 bases and J shed 7 bases, with 15 bases lying between them. The CDR3 is 14 amino acids. Germline V gene data show CDR1 as GTSNPN and CDR2 as SVGIG (reference sequence). CDR3 loop: CAWSGGRGGEKLFF. As DNA, the CDR3 is TGTGCCTGGAGCGGGGGCCGGGGAGGTGAAAAACTGTTTTTT.

Details on this clone: Other nucleotide sequences in the sample specify the same CDR3. The chain employs TRBV27 and TRBJ1-2; D uncertain. Trimming pared 3 bases from V and 2 bases from J, leaving 7 bases between. CDR3 size: 13 residues. The V gene's germline CDR1 is MNHEY and CDR2 SMNVEV (reference sequence). The CDR3: CASSFRGNYGYTF. The CDR3 bases are TGTGCCAGCAGTTTTAGAGGGAACTATGGCTACACCTTC.

This chain joins TRBV14 and TRBJ1-2; TRBD1 aligns across 7 bases. Germline-derived CDR1 and CDR2 are SGHDN and FVKESK. CDR3 size: 16 residues. With V trimmed by 4 bases and J by 5 bases, 13 bases remained unmatched. The CDR3, as DNA: TGTGCCAGCAGCCCTTCCGACCAGGGACAGATTTATGGCTACACCTTC. It specifies CASSPSDQGQIYGYTF.

This chain connects TRBV7-9 to TRBJ1-1; D not certain. Germline CDR1 is SEHNR and CDR2 is FQNEAQ (reference sequence). This CDR3 region has 14 residues. The V end lost 1 base, the J end lost 4 bases, and 10 bases lay between the germline ends. The CDR3 is CASSLEIWGTEAFF. As DNA, the CDR3 is TGTGCCAGCAGCTTAGAGATCTGGGGCACTGAAGCTTTCTTT. Based on the CDR3 plus reference TRBV7-9 and TRBJ1-1, the full variable domain is DTGVSQNPRHKITKRGQNVTFRCDPISEHNRLYWYRQTLGQGPEFLTYFQNEAQLEKSRLLSDRFSAERPKGSFSTLEIQRTEQGDSAMYLCASSLEIWGTEAFFGQGTRLTVV.

The chain couples TRBV28 to TRBJ2-5; D not certain. The CDR3 is made up of 15 amino acids. Deletions cut 6 bases from V and 2 bases from J, with 16 bases between. CDR1 and CDR2 from the germline V gene are MDHEN and SYDVKM. The CDR3 is CASSSKWGPQETQYF. The CDR3 bases are TGTGCCAGCAGCTCCAAGTGGGGTCCACAAGAGACCCAGTACTTC.

The chain employs TRBV6-1 and TRBJ2-7; weak D call: TRBD1 (6 bases). This CDR3 region has 14 residues. V was trimmed by 7 bases and J by 2 bases, leaving 15 bases between them. The germline V gene encodes CDR1 MNHNS and CDR2 SASEGT. The CDR3 nucleotides are TGTGCCAGCACTCCAGGACAGACGACCTACGAGCAGTACTTC. Translated, it gives CASTPGQTTYEQYF.

The J gene is TRBJ2-3, the V gene TRBV28, with D possibly TRBD2 on 5 matching bases. This CDR3 comprises 17 residues. Per the germline V gene, CDR1 is MDHEN and CDR2 is SYDVKM. V dropped 6 bases and J dropped 2 bases, with 21 bases sitting between them. The CDR3 protein is CASSPFHLRGNTDTQYF. Written as DNA, the CDR3 is TGTGCCAGCAGCCCGTTCCACTTGAGAGGGAACACAGATACGCAGTATTTT.

V is TRBV19 and J is TRBJ1-1; possibly TRBD1 for D (5 bases). Trimming took 7 bases from V and 1 from J, leaving 13 bases between them. The germline CDR1 and CDR2 sequences are LNHDA and SQIVND (reference sequence). The CDR3 consists of 14 residues. CDR3 DNA sequence: TGTGCCAGTACCAACTGGGGGGGGAACACTGAAGCTTTCTTT. As protein: CASTNWGGNTEAFF.

Note on this clone: The sample carries other DNA sequences with the same CDR3. This chain joins TRBV28 and TRBJ2-1; 10 positions match TRBD2. The germline V gene has CDR1 MDHEN and CDR2 SYDVKM. V lost 5 bases, J lost 3 bases, and 4 bases stayed unmatched. This CDR3 is 15 amino acids long. CDR3 nucleotides: TGTGCCAGCAGTCTGCTAGCGGGGGACTACAATGAGCAGTTCTTC. It specifies CASSLLAGDYNEQFF.

V gene TRBV13 combines with J gene TRBJ1-2; a possible D gene is TRBD1 (6 bases). Germline V gene sequence: CDR1 PRHDT, CDR2 FYEKMQ (reference sequence). The V end lost 2 bases, the J end lost 4 bases, and 14 bases lay between the germline ends. The CDR3 has 15 amino acids. The chain's CDR3 is CASSLQGRMGYGYTF. The CDR3 region has the DNA TGTGCCAGCAGCTTACAGGGGAGAATGGGCTATGGCTACACCTTC.

On this clone: A junction boundary mismatches the germline segment, possibly from a read error. V gene TRBV13 combines with J gene TRBJ1-2; tentatively, D is TRBD1 (5 bases). The CDR3 covers 14 residues. Germline assignment: CDR1 PRHDT and CDR2 FYEKMQ (reference sequence). This CDR3 is CASSLTGVNYGHTF. CDR3 coding DNA: TGTGCCAGCAGCTTAACGGGGGTCAACTATGGCCACACCTTC.

The sample holds one count of this clone. J is TRBJ1-4 and V is TRBV4-1; D is perhaps TRBD1 (5 bases). The CDR3 is 16 residues long. CDR1 MGHRA and CDR2 YSYEKL come from the germline V gene. The V gene lost 4 bases and the J gene lost 10 bases, with 22 bases spanning the gap. CDR3 coding DNA: TGCGCCAGCAGCCCCTCCCCAGGGCTGGGGTTTGGAAAACTGTTTTTT. This encodes CASSPSPGLGFGKLFF.

Points on this clone: Other DNA sequences in the same sample also yield this CDR3. V and J are TRBV5-1 and TRBJ2-7; 8 bases are shared with TRBD2. This CDR3 has 14 amino acids. V lost 4 bases to trimming and J lost 3 bases; unmatched junction nucleotides: 6. Germline CDR1 and CDR2: SGHRS and YFSETQ. CDR3 coding DNA: TGCGCCAGCAGCCTTAGCGGGAATAGCTACGAGCAGTACTTC. This encodes CASSLSGNSYEQYF.

The sample holds one count of this clone. The J gene is TRBJ2-3, the V gene TRBV7-2, with 8 nucleotides matching TRBD1. After removal of 4 bases from V and 1 base from J, the junction contained 7 bases not matched to a gene. The CDR3 runs 16 residues. CDR1 is SGHTA, CDR2 FQGNSA, per germline. The CDR3 nucleotides are TGTGCCAGCAGCTATAACAGGGGGTATGGCACAGATACGCAGTATTTT. Amino acid sequence: CASSYNRGYGTDTQYF. The variable domain in full, with the rest retrieved from reference TRBV7-2 and TRBJ2-3, is GAGVSQSPSNKVTEKGKDVELRCDPISGHTALYWYRQSLGQGLEFLIYFQGNSAPDKSGLPSDRFSAERTGGSVSTLTIQRTQQEDSAVYLCASSYNRGYGTDTQYFGPGTRLTVL.

In regard to this clone: The same CDR3 can be traced to other DNA sequences in this sample. This chain uses TRBV6-1 with TRBJ1-1; D uncertain. Trimming left V 8 bases short and J 1 base short, with 11 bases between. Germline CDR1 and CDR2: MNHNS and SASEGT. The CDR3 length is 13 residues. Here the CDR3 DNA reads TGTGCCAGCTCCGGCGGAGCGAACACTGAAGCTTTCTTT. Protein sequence: CASSGGANTEAFF.

The chain has TRBV5-1 and TRBJ2-1; the D gene is possibly TRBD2 (7 bases). Looked up from germline, CDR1 is SGHRS and CDR2 is YFSETQ. Between the trimmed V and J ends, which lost 5 bases and 10 bases, there was a span of 16 bases. This CDR3 region has 13 residues. The chain's CDR3 is CASRKSAGAEQFF. In DNA, the CDR3 is TGCGCCAGCAGAAAATCCGCGGGGGCCGAGCAGTTCTTC. Complete variable domain (other parts from reference TRBV5-1 and TRBJ2-1): KAGVTQTPRYLIKTRGQQVTLSCSPISGHRSVSWYQQTPGQGLQFLFEYFSETQRNKGNFPGRFSGRQFSNSRSEMNVSTLELGDSALYLCASRKSAGAEQFFGPGTRLTVL.

Only a few counts were recorded for this clone. The J gene is TRBJ1-1, the V gene TRBV7-9; D is uncertain. V lost 8 bases and J lost 1, with 11 bases in between. The CDR3 contains 13 residues. Germline CDR1 is SEHNR and CDR2 is FQNEAQ (reference sequence). Here the CDR3 reads CASGGKSNTEAFF. CDR3 in DNA: TGTGCCAGCGGCGGCAAATCGAACACTGAAGCTTTCTTT.

The chain uses TRBV4-1 and TRBJ1-5; no reliable D call. The CDR3 sequence is 13 residues long. Germline V gene lookup returns CDR1 MGHRA and CDR2 YSYEKL. The germline V and J ends were trimmed by 0 bases and 6 bases, with 6 bases remaining between them. CDR3 DNA sequence: TGCGCCAGCAGCCAAGAAGGGATTCAGCCCCAGCATTTT. Protein product: CASSQEGIQPQHF.

This chain links TRBV4-2 with TRBJ2-6; D possibly corresponds to TRBD1 (6 bases). Germline assignment: CDR1 LGHNA and CDR2 YNFKEQ. There are 17 residues in the CDR3. The V and J ends lost 3 bases and 2 bases respectively, with 14 bases between them. CDR3 sequence reads: CASSQFTGLAGANVLTF. Written as DNA, the CDR3 is TGTGCCAGCAGCCAGTTTACAGGGCTGGCTGGGGCCAACGTCCTGACTTTC.

The gene calls are TRBV7-3 and TRBJ1-6, with unresolved D. The CDR3 spans 15 residues. Germline V gene data show CDR1 as SGHTA and CDR2 as FQGTGA. V was cut by 5 bases and J by 8 bases, with 16 bases left in between. CDR3 bases: TGTGCCAGCAGCCCCAGGCCCGGACGAGATTCACCCCTCCACTTT. Amino acids: CASSPRPGRDSPLHF.

The chain uses TRBV12-5 and TRBJ2-2; 8 bases align to TRBD2. The CDR3 covers 13 residues. V lost 7 bases, J lost 6 bases, and 4 bases stayed unmatched. Germline V gene lookup returns CDR1 LGHNT and CDR2 FRNRAP. CDR3 DNA sequence: TGTGCTAGTGCCCGGGAGGGTCCCGGGGAGCTGTTTTTT. Its protein is CASAREGPGELFF. Drawing the rest from reference TRBV12-5 and TRBJ2-2, the complete variable domain is DARVTQTPRHKVTEMGQEVTMRCQPILGHNTVFWYRQTMMQGLELLAYFRNRAPLDDSGMPKDRFSAEMPDATLATLKIQPSEPRDSAVYFCASAREGPGELFFGEGSRLTVL.

The chain carries TRBV5-4 and TRBJ2-7, with 9 bases matching TRBD1. This CDR3 has 15 residues. Trimming took 0 bases from V and 7 from J; bases not matched to a gene: 8. Germline values: CDR1 SGHNT, CDR2 YYREEE (reference sequence). CDR3 in amino acids: CASSLAGQGMREQYF. The CDR3 nucleotides read TGTGCCAGCAGCTTGGCCGGACAGGGGATGAGGGAGCAGTACTTC.

The chain combines TRBV4-2 with TRBJ1-2; 7 bases agree with TRBD1. CDR3 size: 16 residues. Germline CDR1 LGHNA, CDR2 YNFKEQ. The V and J ends lost 2 bases and 1 base, in that order; junction bases with no gene match: 7. The CDR3 bases are TGTGCCAGCAGCCAATACAGGGGTCGGCTTAACTATGGCTACACCTTC. This encodes CASSQYRGRLNYGYTF.

This chain connects TRBV5-1 to TRBJ1-3; tentative D call: TRBD1 (6 bases). CDR3 length: 17 residues. Germline CDR1 and CDR2: SGHRS and YFSETQ. V gave up 4 bases and J gave up 6 bases, with 23 bases separating them. The CDR3 DNA follows: TGCGCCAGCAGCCCTTCCCCTACAGGGTACCGCGAAAACACCATATATTTT. This sequence encodes CASSPSPTGYRENTIYF.

The chain is built from TRBV5-1 and TRBJ2-1; a weak D match, TRBD2 (6 bases). Trimming cost V 0 bases and J 8 bases, with 12 bases left between them. The germline V gene has CDR1 SGHRS and CDR2 YFSETQ. The CDR3 runs to 14 residues. The CDR3 loop reads CASSLGLGVDEQFF. The CDR3 nucleotides read TGCGCCAGCAGCTTGGGACTAGGGGTCGATGAGCAGTTCTTC.

The chain combines TRBV6-5 with TRBJ2-2, with TRBD1 matching 7 bases. From germline, CDR1 is MNHEY and CDR2 SVGAGI. This CDR3 has 14 residues. J lost 4 bases, V lost 5 bases, and 4 bases had no gene match. The CDR3 sequence is CASSLDRLTGELFF. The CDR3 bases are TGTGCCAGCAGTCTGGACAGGCTCACCGGGGAGCTGTTTTTT.